This TCR gamma chain was retrieved from a study of γδ T cells in repeated Plasmodium falciparum infection. Study-level information: Samples were taken at baseline, before some infections, and 21 days after each.

The table lists this clone with many counts. TCRdb assigns this DNA the protein of a much larger clone, which departs from its translation at residue 6; this likely reflects a read error, and the protein shown comes from translating the DNA. Flow sorting of PBMC yielded separate Vgamma9/Vdelta2+ and Vdelta2-negative gammadelta T cell populations for bulk repertoire analysis. TCRdb reran clone calling via CATT on the multiplex PCR reads. The sample gives about 26,000 gamma-chain clones, 2.5% to 3.5% of which show up once; 25% to 40% is in the top ten. Per germline, CDR1 GITISATS and CDR2 ISYDGTV (reference sequence). With 2 bases clipped from V and 11 bases from J, the junction kept 6 bases outside the gene matches. There are 11 residues in the CDR3.

The sample consisted of gamma-delta T cells from blood. The gene calls are TRGV9 and TRGJ1 or TRGJ2. TCRdb leaves out the J gene; it was filled in here by matching the DNA to germline. This sequence originates from a pool of human donors (malaria-infected and uninfected, not separated). The CDR3 nucleotides are TGTGCCTTGTGGGAGGCGCATGAGAAACTCTTT. Its protein product is CALWEAHEKLF.